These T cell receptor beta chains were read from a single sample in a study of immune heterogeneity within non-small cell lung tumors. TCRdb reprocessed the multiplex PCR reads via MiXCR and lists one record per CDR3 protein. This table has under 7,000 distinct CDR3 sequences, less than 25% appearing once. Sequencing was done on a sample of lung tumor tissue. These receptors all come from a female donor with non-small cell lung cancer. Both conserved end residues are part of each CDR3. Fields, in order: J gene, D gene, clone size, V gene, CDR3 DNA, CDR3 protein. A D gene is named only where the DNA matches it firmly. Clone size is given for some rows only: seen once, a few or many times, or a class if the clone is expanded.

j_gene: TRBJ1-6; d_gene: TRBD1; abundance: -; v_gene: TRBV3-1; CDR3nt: TGTGCCAGCAGCGGACGGACAGGGAGTAATTCACCCCTCCACTTT; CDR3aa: CASSGRTGSNSPLHF
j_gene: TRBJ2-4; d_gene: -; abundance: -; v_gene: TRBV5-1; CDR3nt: TGCGCCAGCAGCTTGGTGTCCCGGACCAAAAACATTCAGTACTTC; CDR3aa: CASSLVSRTKNIQYF
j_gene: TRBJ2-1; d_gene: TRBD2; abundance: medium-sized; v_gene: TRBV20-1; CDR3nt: TGCAGTGCTGCAGAACTAGCGGGCTCCTACAATGAGCAGTTCTTC; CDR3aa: CSAAELAGSYNEQFF
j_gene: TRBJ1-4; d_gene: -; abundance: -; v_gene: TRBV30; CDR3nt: TGTGCCTGCCAAGAGGACGGCGAAAATGAAAAACTGTTTTTT; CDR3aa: CACQEDGENEKLFF
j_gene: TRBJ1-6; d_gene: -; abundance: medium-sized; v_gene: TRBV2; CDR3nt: TGTGCCAGCAGTGAAATCGGGTATCGAAATTCACCCCTCCACTTT; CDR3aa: CASSEIGYRNSPLHF
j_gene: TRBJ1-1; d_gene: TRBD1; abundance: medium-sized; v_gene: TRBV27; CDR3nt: TGTGCCAGCAGTCCGGACAGGGGCACTGAAGCTTTCTTT; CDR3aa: CASSPDRGTEAFF
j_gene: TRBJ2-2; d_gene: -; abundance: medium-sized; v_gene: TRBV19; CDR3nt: TGTGCCAGTAGTATTGTGGGAGGGAACACCGGGGAGCTGTTTTTT; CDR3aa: CASSIVGGNTGELFF
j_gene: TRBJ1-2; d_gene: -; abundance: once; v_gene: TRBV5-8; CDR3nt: TGTGCCAGCAGCTTAATTTTGGACAGTAACTATGGCTACGCCTTC; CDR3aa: CASSLILDSNYGYAF
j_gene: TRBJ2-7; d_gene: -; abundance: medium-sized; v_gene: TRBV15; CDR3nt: TGTGCCACCAGCAGGGAGCTTACAGGCAACGAGCAGTACTTC; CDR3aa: CATSRELTGNEQYF
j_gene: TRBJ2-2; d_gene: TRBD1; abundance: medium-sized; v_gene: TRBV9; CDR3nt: TGTGCCAGCAGCTCCTTAACCGGGACAGTTAACGGGGAGCTGTTTTTT; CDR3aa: CASSSLTGTVNGELFF
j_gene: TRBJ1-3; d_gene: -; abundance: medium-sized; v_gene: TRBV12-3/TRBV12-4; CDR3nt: TGTGCCAGCAGTTTAGAGTCAGGGAGCACCATATATTTT; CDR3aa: CASSLESGSTIYF
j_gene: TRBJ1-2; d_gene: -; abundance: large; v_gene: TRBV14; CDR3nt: TGTGCCAGCAGCCAAGATCCCGGGGGCGTCTATGGCTACACCTTC; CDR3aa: CASSQDPGGVYGYTF
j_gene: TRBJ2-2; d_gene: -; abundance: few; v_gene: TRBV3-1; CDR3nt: TGTGCCAGCAGCCATTCAGGAGGCGGGGAGCTGTTTTTT; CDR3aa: CASSHSGGGELFF
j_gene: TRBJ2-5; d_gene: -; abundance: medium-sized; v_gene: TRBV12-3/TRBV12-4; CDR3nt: TGTGCCAGCAGTTCCCCGGCTTGGGAGACCCAGTACTTC; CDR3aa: CASSSPAWETQYF
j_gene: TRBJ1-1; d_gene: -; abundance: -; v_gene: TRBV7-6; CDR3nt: TGTGCCAGCAGCTTAGAAGGGGTGGGCACTGAAGCTTTCTTT; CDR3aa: CASSLEGVGTEAFF
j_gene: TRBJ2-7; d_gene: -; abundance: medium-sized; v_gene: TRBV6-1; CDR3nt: TGTGCCAGCAGTGGAAATTCCTACGAGCAGTACTTC; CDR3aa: CASSGNSYEQYF
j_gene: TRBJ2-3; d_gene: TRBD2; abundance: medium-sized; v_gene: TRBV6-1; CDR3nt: TGTGCCAGCAGTGGTTTAGCGGGAAGCACAGATACGCAGTATTTT; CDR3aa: CASSGLAGSTDTQYF
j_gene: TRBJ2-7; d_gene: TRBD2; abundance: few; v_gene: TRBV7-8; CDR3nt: TGTGCCAGCAGCTTAGGTGGCGGGAGGGCCCACGAGCAGTACTTC; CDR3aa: CASSLGGGRAHEQYF
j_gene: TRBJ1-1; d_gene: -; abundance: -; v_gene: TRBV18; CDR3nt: TGTGCCAGCTCACTAGCGGCGGACACTGAAGCTTTCTTT; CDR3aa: CASSLAADTEAFF
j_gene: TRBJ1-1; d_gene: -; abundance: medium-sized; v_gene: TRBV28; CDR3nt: TGTGCCAGCAATTCAGTGGGTATGTTAGAAGCTTTCTTT; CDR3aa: CASNSVGMLEAFF
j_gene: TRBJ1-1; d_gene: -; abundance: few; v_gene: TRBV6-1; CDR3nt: TGTGCCAGCAGTTTTCGCCTTGAAGCTTTCTTT; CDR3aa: CASSFRLEAFF
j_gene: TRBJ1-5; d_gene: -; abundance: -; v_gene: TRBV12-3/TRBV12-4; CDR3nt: TGTGCCAGCAGAAGACGGGGGGATCAGCCCCAGCATTTT; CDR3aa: CASRRRGDQPQHF
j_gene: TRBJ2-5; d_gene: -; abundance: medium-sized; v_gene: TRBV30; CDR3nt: TGTGCCTGGAGTGTAATGGCCAGCCAAGAGACCCAGTACTTC; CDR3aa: CAWSVMASQETQYF
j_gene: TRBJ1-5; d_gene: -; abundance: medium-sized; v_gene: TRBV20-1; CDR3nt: TGCAGTGCTAGGACACGATCAGGGACCCGCAATCAGCCCCAGCATTTT; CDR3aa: CSARTRSGTRNQPQHF
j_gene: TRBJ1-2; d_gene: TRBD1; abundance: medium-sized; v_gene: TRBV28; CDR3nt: TGTGCCAGCAGGGACAGGAGCCCTATAAGGGGCTACACCTTC; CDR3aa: CASRDRSPIRGYTF
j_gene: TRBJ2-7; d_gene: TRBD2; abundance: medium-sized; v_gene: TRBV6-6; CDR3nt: TGTGCCAGCAGTTACCGGGGGGGCTACGAGCAGTACTTC; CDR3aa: CASSYRGGYEQYF
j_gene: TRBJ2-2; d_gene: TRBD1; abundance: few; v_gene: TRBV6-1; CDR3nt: TGTGCCAGCAGCCCCGGGACAGGGTCGGGGGAGCTGTTTTTT; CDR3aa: CASSPGTGSGELFF
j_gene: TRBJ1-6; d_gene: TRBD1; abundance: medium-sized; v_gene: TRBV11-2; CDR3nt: TGTGCCAGCAGCTTTACGGGTACAGGGGTAGGATCACCCCTCCACTTT; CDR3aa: CASSFTGTGVGSPLHF
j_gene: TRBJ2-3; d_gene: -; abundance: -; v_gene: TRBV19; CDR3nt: TGTGCCAGTAGTATGAAGTGGTCATCTAGCACAGATACGCAGTATTTT; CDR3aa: CASSMKWSSSTDTQYF
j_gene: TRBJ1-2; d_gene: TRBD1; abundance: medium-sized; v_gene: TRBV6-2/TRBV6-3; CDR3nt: TGTGCCAGCAGTTACCCATTCGGGACAGGAGCTAACTATGGCTACACCTTC; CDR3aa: CASSYPFGTGANYGYTF